Below are 14 T cell receptor beta chains sequenced from a single sample in a study of Ad26.COV2.S vaccination and SARS-CoV-2 variants (dated by TCRdb to the early 2020s). The treatment or condition label, as the study defines it: roughly 20 received Ad26.COV2.S at low or high dose, single or two shots; about 5 received placebo; per-sample allocation not given. Repertoires of vaccine and placebo recipients were sequenced from samples taken on day 63 after the first injection. Libraries were constructed by the immunoSEQ multiplex PCR assay. This is the immuneACCESS table as TCRdb keeps it, with only in-frame sequences that have V and J called. A part of the clones is gone; compared with another copy, unresolved V genes explain less than half, and the rest is unexplained. The sample contains about 400,000 clones, approximately 88% of them found a single time. The top ten hold 3.5% to 4% of the sample.

The source was peripheral blood, collected in a trial of Ad26.COV2.S vaccine versus placebo. Receptors originate from a person between 18 and 59 years old who received the Ad26.COV2.S COVID-19 vaccine or a placebo.

The rearrangement uses TRBV6-4 and TRBJ1-5; 7 bases fit TRBD1. Trimming took 9 bases from V and 7 from J; bases not matched to a gene: 6. There are 12 residues in the CDR3. Germline-derived CDR1 and CDR2 are MRHNA and SNTAGT. The CDR3 DNA is TGTGCCAGAAGCACAGGGGTGCAGCCCCAGCATTTT. Protein sequence: CARSTGVQPQHF.

The V call is TRBV3-1 (or the pseudogene TRBV3-2), the J call TRBJ2-7; D may match TRBD1 or TRBD2 (6 bases each). Germline assignment: CDR1 LGHDT and CDR2 YNNKEL (reference sequence). The CDR3 length is 14 residues. V was pared by 1 base and J by 9 bases, with 16 bases between. The DNA for the CDR3 is TGTGCCAGCAGCCAAGGACAGGAGGGAGGCCGGCAGTACTTC. Translation gives CASSQGQEGGRQYF.

The chain is built from TRBV5-1 and TRBJ2-1, with 11 positions matching TRBD2. CDR3 length: 15 amino acids. Germline CDR1 SGHRS, CDR2 YFSETQ. The V and J ends lost 4 bases and 6 bases, in that order; junction bases with no gene match: 6. The CDR3 region is CASSTLAGGTNEQFF. CDR3 DNA sequence: TGCGCCAGCAGCACTCTAGCGGGGGGAACCAATGAGCAGTTCTTC. The complete variable domain, with remaining parts taken from reference TRBV5-1 and TRBJ2-1, reads KAGVTQTPRYLIKTRGQQVTLSCSPISGHRSVSWYQQTPGQGLQFLFEYFSETQRNKGNFPGRFSGRQFSNSRSEMNVSTLELGDSALYLCASSTLAGGTNEQFFGPGTRLTVL.

The chain carries TRBV7-2 and TRBJ1-2; D is possibly TRBD1 (5 bases). Germline CDR1 SGHTA, CDR2 FQGNSA. The length of the CDR3 is 15 residues. The V end was cut by 4 bases, the J end by 7 bases, with 19 bases between. The CDR3 reads CASSYSGPGDSGYTF. CDR3 nucleotide sequence: TGTGCCAGCAGCTACTCAGGGCCGGGTGATTCTGGCTACACCTTC. The whole variable domain, remainder taken from reference TRBV7-2 and TRBJ1-2, is GAGVSQSPSNKVTEKGKDVELRCDPISGHTALYWYRQSLGQGLEFLIYFQGNSAPDKSGLPSDRFSAERTGGSVSTLTIQRTQQEDSAVYLCASSYSGPGDSGYTFGSGTRLTVV.

This sequence joins TRBV19 and TRBJ2-2, with a weak D call TRBD2 (6 bases). Trimming pared 4 bases from V and 5 bases from J, leaving 14 bases between. The CDR3 consists of 15 residues. Germline V lookup: CDR1 LNHDA, CDR2 SQIVND (reference sequence). The CDR3 loop is CASSRDRELTGELFF. CDR3 nucleotide sequence: TGTGCCAGTAGTAGGGACCGGGAGTTAACCGGGGAGCTGTTTTTT.

The genes are TRBV5-8 and TRBJ1-3, with D possibly matching TRBD1 (5 bases). This CDR3 is 15 amino acids long. V was cut by 3 bases and J by 5 bases, with 15 bases left in between. Germline-derived CDR1 and CDR2 are SGHTS and YDEGEE. The DNA of the CDR3 is TGTGCCAGCAGCTACAGACAGATTCTGAGAAACACCATATATTTT. The encoded protein is CASSYRQILRNTIYF.

This chain joins TRBV4-1 and TRBJ2-3; 12 nucleotides line up with TRBD2. Germline-derived CDR1 and CDR2 are MGHRA and YSYEKL. J gave up 7 bases and V 2 bases, and 13 bases lay outside the gene matches. This CDR3 has 18 residues. Here the CDR3 DNA reads TGCGCCAGCAGCCAATCCGGGGCCCTAGCGGGGGGGCGGAATACGCAGTATTTT. It codes for CASSQSGALAGGRNTQYF.

The chain is built from TRBV7-8 and TRBJ1-1; 9 bases map to TRBD1. The CDR3 runs 16 residues. V was clipped by 3 bases and J by 5 bases; unmatched bases: 10. Germline V lookup: CDR1 SGHVS, CDR2 FQNEAQ. The CDR3 region is CASSLTGGIWRTEAFF. As DNA, the CDR3 is TGTGCCAGCAGCTTGACAGGGGGGATATGGCGTACTGAAGCTTTCTTT.

The CDR3 is CARPGGSTDTQYF. The CDR3 DNA reads TGTGCCAGACCCGGGGGGAGCACAGATACGCAGTATTTT. V gene TRBV11-3 combines with J gene TRBJ2-3; 7 bases line up with TRBD2. There are 13 residues in the CDR3. Germline V gene sequence: CDR1 SGHNT, CDR2 YENEEA. After removal of 9 bases from V and 0 bases from J, the junction contained 3 bases not matched to a gene.

The rearrangement uses TRBV4-3 and TRBJ2-1, with a tentative D call TRBD1 (5 bases). The CDR3 runs 14 residues. The V gene's germline CDR1 is LGHNA and CDR2 YSLEER. The V and J ends lost 0 bases and 8 bases respectively, with 11 bases between them. The CDR3 protein is CASSQDSRTHEQFF. CDR3 sequence (DNA): TGCGCCAGCAGCCAAGATAGTAGGACACATGAGCAGTTCTTC.

V usage is TRBV9 and J usage is TRBJ1-1; D remains ambiguous. The CDR3 loop spans 13 amino acids. The ends were cut back, 5 bases at V and 1 base at J, with 9 bases in the middle. The germline V gene encodes CDR1 SGDLS and CDR2 YYNGEE. CDR3: CASSNAANTEAFF. CDR3 sequence (DNA): TGTGCCAGCAGTAACGCAGCGAACACTGAAGCTTTCTTT.

The chain's CDR3 is CASSRTGNTEAFF. The CDR3 DNA reads as TGTGCCAGCAGCCGGACAGGGAACACTGAAGCTTTCTTT. V usage is TRBV6-5 and J usage is TRBJ1-1, with 7 bases lining up with TRBD1. The V gene's germline CDR1 is MNHEY and CDR2 SVGAGI. The CDR3 has 13 residues. The trim removed 6 bases at V and 1 base at J, leaving 2 bases unmatched.

The V gene is TRBV9, the J gene TRBJ2-3; 8 positions match TRBD2. Germline V CDR1 and CDR2: SGDLS, YYNGEE. This CDR3 has 16 amino acids. The J segment lost 2 bases and the V segment lost 4 bases, leaving 9 bases of the junction unmatched. The CDR3 sequence: CASSHTVAGPTDTQYF. As DNA, the CDR3 is TGTGCCAGCAGCCATACCGTAGCGGGGCCCACAGATACGCAGTATTTT.

CDR3 nucleotides: TGTGCCACCAGCAGGGATGTAGCGGGCGGAAGAGAGCAGTTCTTC. Residues: CATSRDVAGGREQFF. The chain is built from TRBV15 and TRBJ2-1, with 7 bases that match TRBD2. The CDR3 is 15 amino acids. V was pared by 3 bases and J by 10 bases, with 12 bases of the junction left unmatched. In germline, CDR1 is LNHNV, CDR2 YYDKDF (reference sequence).